The 27 T cell receptor beta chains given below trace back to one sample, sequenced in a study of CD8 T cells in ankylosing spondylitis listed by TCRdb under 2017. Receptors were amplified or captured by 5' RACE. Sequencing was performed on an Illumina HiSeq 2500. TCRdb reprocessed the public reads (quality trimming at Q25 with fastp, clone calling with MiXCR) and kept in-frame beta chains. A single entry per CDR3 protein holds the most common genes and DNA from its merged rows. In all, the sample holds 150,000 or so distinct CDR3 sequences, and roughly 30% of those were seen once. About 6% of the sample rests with the top ten. Sequencing was carried out using synovial fluid, either unsorted or a sorted T cell fraction (not recorded which). These TCRs come from a male donor with ankylosing spondylitis.

The chain joins TRBV30 to TRBJ2-1; 9 bases agree with TRBD2. The germline gives CDR1 GTSNPN, CDR2 SVGIG (reference sequence). Trimming at V came to 4 bases and at J to 8 bases, leaving 9 bases not matched to a gene. This CDR3 is 14 amino acids long. This chain's CDR3 is CAWTSASGAHEQFF. Here the CDR3 DNA reads TGTGCCTGGACCTCGGCTAGCGGGGCCCATGAGCAGTTCTTC.

This sequence joins TRBV9 and TRBJ2-7; TRBD1 aligns across 10 bases. The CDR3 totals 15 residues. J was trimmed by 5 bases and V by 0 bases; bases with no gene match: 5. The germline gives CDR1 SGDLS, CDR2 YYNGEE. CDR3 loop: CASSVGGTGAHEQYF. CDR3 nucleotides: TGTGCCAGCAGCGTAGGCGGGACAGGGGCTCACGAGCAGTACTTC.

This chain joins TRBV6-5 and TRBJ2-2, with TRBD1 matching 12 bases. The V gene's germline CDR1 is MNHEY and CDR2 SVGAGI. The CDR3 has 16 amino acids. After removal of 7 bases from V and 6 bases from J, the junction contained 9 bases not matched to a gene. CDR3 coding DNA: TGTGCCAGCATCGGGACAGGGGGCCTTTCCCCCGGGGAGCTGTTTTTT. Its translation is CASIGTGGLSPGELFF.

This clonotype showed up just a few times. This chain links TRBV7-2 with TRBJ1-5; D ambiguous. Looked up from germline, CDR1 is SGHTA and CDR2 is FQGNSA. Trimming removed 4 bases from V and 7 bases from J, with 11 bases in between. CDR3 length: 13 amino acids. CDR3 in amino acids: CASSSLGSQPQHF. Written as DNA, the CDR3 is TGTGCCAGCAGCTCTCTGGGTTCCCAGCCCCAGCATTTT.

This clonotype has ten or more counts. This rearrangement joins TRBV12-3 or TRBV12-4 to TRBJ1-1; possible D gene TRBD1, 5 bases. This CDR3 has 15 amino acids. Trimming shortened V by 7 bases and J by 0 bases, and 15 bases separated the two germline ends. The CDR3 DNA is TGTGCCAGCATGGGTGGGGGAGGCATGAACACTGAAGCTTTCTTT. Protein sequence: CASMGGGGMNTEAFF.

The genes are TRBV6-4 and TRBJ2-1; D unclear. V shed 3 bases and J shed 9 bases, with 9 bases lying between them. The germline V gene encodes CDR1 MRHNA and CDR2 SNTAGT. The CDR3 is made up of 12 amino acids. As DNA, the CDR3 is TGTGCCAGCAGTGATAGGTGGGGTGAGCAGTTCTTC. It translates to CASSDRWGEQFF.

This clonotype was observed many times. The chain uses TRBV10-3 and TRBJ2-5, with a weak D call TRBD1 (6 bases). Germline CDR1 is ENHRY and CDR2 is SYGVKD. The CDR3 is 13 residues long. The germline V and J ends were trimmed by 6 bases and 2 bases, with 10 bases remaining between them. The DNA for the CDR3 is TGTGCCATCAGCCCCGGACAGCAAGAGACCCAGTACTTC. Amino acids: CAISPGQQETQYF.

This chain joins TRBV20-1 and TRBJ1-5, with D perhaps TRBD1 (5 bases). The CDR3 is 15 residues long. CDR1 DFQATT and CDR2 SNEGSKA come from the germline V gene (reference sequence). Trimming took 5 bases from V and 3 from J, leaving 17 bases between them. Here the CDR3 DNA reads TGCAGTGCTGGGATGGGGTTAGGGGACAATCAGCCCCAGCATTTT. Translated: CSAGMGLGDNQPQHF.

The rearrangement links TRBV19 to TRBJ1-5; a weak D match, TRBD1 (5 bases). V was trimmed by 3 bases and J by 2 bases, leaving 8 bases between them. Germline V lookup: CDR1 LNHDA, CDR2 SQIVND (reference sequence). The CDR3 extends over 14 amino acids. The CDR3: CASSIDSRNQPQHF. The CDR3 DNA reads as TGTGCCAGTAGTATCGACAGTCGCAATCAGCCCCAGCATTTT.

The chain joins TRBV12-3 or TRBV12-4 to TRBJ1-5; D remains ambiguous. V lost 6 bases and J lost 3, with 9 bases in between. This CDR3 is built from 13 residues. CDR3 sequence reads: CASSDRDNQPQHF. For the CDR3, the DNA is TGTGCCAGCAGCGACCGGGACAATCAGCCCCAGCATTTT.

The chain combines TRBV5-1 with TRBJ1-4; TRBD1 matches at 12 bases. With 0 bases clipped from V and 5 bases from J, the junction kept 2 bases outside the gene matches. The CDR3 has 16 amino acids. Germline V gene lookup returns CDR1 SGHRS and CDR2 YFSETQ. The CDR3 DNA follows: TGCGCCAGCAGCTTGGAGGGACAGGGGGCCAATGAAAAACTGTTTTTT. Its protein product is CASSLEGQGANEKLFF.

This clonotype is a singleton in its sample. The chain combines TRBV7-9 with TRBJ2-4; D not certain. Germline assignment: CDR1 SEHNR and CDR2 FQNEAQ (reference sequence). V gave up 1 base and J gave up 3 bases, with 1 base separating them. The CDR3 sequence is 12 residues long. The DNA for the CDR3 is TGTGCCAGCAGCTTAGGCAAAAACATTCAGTACTTC. It is translated as CASSLGKNIQYF. Based on the CDR3 plus reference TRBV7-9 and TRBJ2-4, the full variable domain is DTGVSQNPRHKITKRGQNVTFRCDPISEHNRLYWYRQTLGQGPEFLTYFQNEAQLEKSRLLSDRFSAERPKGSFSTLEIQRTEQGDSAMYLCASSLGKNIQYFGAGTRLSVL.

This clonotype was detected ten times or more. The chain is built from TRBV2 and TRBJ2-7; D is unclear. V shed 4 bases and J shed 2 bases, with 9 bases lying between them. The CDR3 length is 13 residues. Germline CDR1 and CDR2: SNHLY and FYNNEI. The CDR3 protein is CASSVSLTYEQYF. The CDR3 region has the DNA TGTGCCAGCAGTGTTTCACTAACCTACGAGCAGTACTTC.

This chain joins TRBV5-1 and TRBJ2-5; the match to TRBD2 covers 8 bases. CDR3 length equals 15 residues. CDR1 and CDR2 from the germline V gene are SGHRS and YFSETQ. Unmatched junction bases numbered 10, after V lost 2 bases and J lost 7 bases. CDR3 loop: CASSLATGGSVTQYF. As DNA, the CDR3 is TGCGCCAGCAGCTTAGCGACGGGAGGGTCGGTGACCCAGTACTTC.

This clonotype showed up many times. The chain has TRBV20-1 and TRBJ2-1, with 7 nucleotides matching TRBD1. The CDR3 runs 12 residues. With V trimmed by 3 bases and J by 8 bases, 4 bases remained unmatched. CDR1 is DFQATT, CDR2 SNEGSKA, per germline (reference sequence). In DNA form, the CDR3 reads TGCAGTGCTAGCGACAGGGACGATGAGCAGTTCTTC. Amino acids: CSASDRDDEQFF.

This clonotype was seen only a few times. The chain couples TRBV29-1 to TRBJ1-6; weak D call: TRBD1 (6 bases). CDR1 is SQVTM and CDR2 is ANQGSEA in the germline V gene. The CDR3 sequence is 13 residues long. Trimming stripped 2 bases from V and 7 bases from J, with 9 bases between. CDR3 nucleotide sequence: TGCAGCGTTGAAAGTCAGGGGAATTCACCCCTCCACTTT. This sequence encodes CSVESQGNSPLHF.

This clonotype was detected only a few times. The gene calls are TRBV3-1 and TRBJ2-7; D is unclear. Germline loops: CDR1 LGHDT, CDR2 YNNKEL (reference sequence). This CDR3 contains 13 residues. Trimming stripped 2 bases from V and 3 bases from J, with 8 bases between. This CDR3 is CASSQLGNYEQYF. The DNA for the CDR3 is TGTGCCAGCAGCCAACTCGGCAACTACGAGCAGTACTTC.

J is TRBJ2-1 and V is TRBV3-1; 14 bases line up with TRBD2. The ends lost 4 bases at V and 7 bases at J; junction bases unmatched: 3. Germline V gene data show CDR1 as LGHDT and CDR2 as YNNKEL (reference sequence). This CDR3 region has 15 residues. The CDR3 protein is CASSLGTSGSNEQFF. DNA of the CDR3: TGTGCCAGCAGCCTCGGGACTAGCGGGAGTAATGAGCAGTTCTTC.

The V and J genes are TRBV12-3 or TRBV12-4 and TRBJ2-7, with 8 bases aligning to TRBD1. V lost 6 bases, J lost 4 bases, and 14 bases stayed unmatched. This CDR3 contains 16 residues. CDR3 amino acids: CASSIFVGTGGYEQYF. The CDR3 coding sequence is TGTGCCAGCAGCATTTTCGTGGGAACAGGGGGTTACGAGCAGTACTTC.

This clonotype was recorded a few times. The chain recombines TRBV7-6 with TRBJ2-7; D remains unclear. V gave up 1 base and J gave up 4 bases, with 17 bases separating them. CDR1 and CDR2 (germline): SGHVS, FNYEAQ. The CDR3 runs 16 residues. The CDR3 region has the DNA TGTGCCAGCAGCTTAGGCTCACAGTCACCACTGTACGAGCAGTACTTC. Protein: CASSLGSQSPLYEQYF.

Only a few counts were recorded for this clonotype. The DNA for the CDR3 is TGCGCCAGCAGCTTGGCCGTGTTGTCAAGTCCCGGGGAGCTGTTTTTT. Its translation: CASSLAVLSSPGELFF. V usage is TRBV5-1 and J usage is TRBJ2-2; D gene ambiguous. Germline lookup yields CDR1 SGHRS and CDR2 YFSETQ. The CDR3 has 16 amino acids. V lost 0 bases to trimming and J lost 6 bases, with 15 bases between them.

This chain links TRBV6-5 with TRBJ2-2, with TRBD1 matching over 12 bases. The CDR3 totals 16 residues. The ends lost 4 bases at V and 5 bases at J; junction bases unmatched: 5. The germline gives CDR1 MNHEY, CDR2 SVGAGI. The CDR3 sequence is CASSSPGQGATGELFF. The CDR3 coding sequence is TGTGCCAGCAGTTCGCCGGGACAGGGGGCGACCGGGGAGCTGTTTTTT.

This clonotype was detected once. V usage is TRBV7-2 and J usage is TRBJ2-3; a possible D gene is TRBD1 (6 bases). Trimming pared 2 bases from V and 2 bases from J, leaving 11 bases between. This CDR3 is built from 15 residues. Germline V lookup: CDR1 SGHTA, CDR2 FQGNSA. The DNA for the CDR3 is TGTGCCAGCAGCTTAAGGGACAACCCCACAGATACGCAGTATTTT. Amino acid sequence: CASSLRDNPTDTQYF.

The chain links TRBV2 to TRBJ1-5, with TRBD1 matching over 7 bases. CDR1 and CDR2 (germline): SNHLY, FYNNEI. CDR3 length: 14 amino acids. V was clipped by 7 bases and J by 4 bases; unmatched bases: 7. The CDR3 coding sequence is TGTGCCAGCACCCCGGGACAGCTTAATCAGCCCCAGCATTTT. This gives the protein CASTPGQLNQPQHF. Together with reference TRBV2 and TRBJ1-5, the CDR3 gives the full variable domain: EPEVTQTPSHQVTQMGQEVILRCVPISNHLYFYWYRQILGQKVEFLVSFYNNEISEKSEIFDDQFSVERPDGSNFTLKIRSTKLEDSAMYFCASTPGQLNQPQHFGDGTRLSIL.

This rearrangement joins TRBV5-1 to TRBJ2-3, with TRBD1 identical over 7 bases. CDR1 is SGHRS, CDR2 YFSETQ, per germline. V lost 2 bases to trimming and J lost 5 bases; unmatched junction nucleotides: 8. CDR3 length: 15 residues. As DNA, the CDR3 is TGCGCCAGCAGCTTCAACGACAGGGCAATAGATACGCAGTATTTT. Translated, it gives CASSFNDRAIDTQYF.

This clonotype was picked up a small number of times. The chain couples TRBV7-8 to TRBJ2-2; maybe TRBD2 (6 bases). Germline V lookup: CDR1 SGHVS, CDR2 FQNEAQ. V was clipped by 3 bases and J by 4 bases, with 24 bases between them. There are 19 residues in the CDR3. The CDR3 loop is CASSFHAGFEGLRTGELFF. CDR3 DNA: TGTGCCAGCAGCTTCCACGCGGGATTCGAGGGTTTGCGCACCGGGGAGCTGTTTTTT.

V usage is TRBV12-3 or TRBV12-4 and J usage is TRBJ1-5, with unresolved D. V was trimmed by 7 bases and J by 5 bases, leaving 15 bases between them. The CDR3 totals 14 residues. The CDR3 coding sequence is TGTGCCAGCACCGGCTCGGGGAGCTATCAGCCCCAGCATTTT. Protein: CASTGSGSYQPQHF.